This entry lists 30 T cell receptor beta chains sequenced from one sample in a study of blood T cell repertoires in COVID-19. Assay used: immunoSEQ multiplex PCR; TCRdb lists only in-frame clones, some missing. The table has about 200,000 clones, roughly 84% seen once; the top ten hold around 7%. The source material was PBMCs or T cells enriched from blood (not recorded which). The receptors derive from a man aged 40-49 years who had recovered from COVID-19.

The V gene is TRBV19, the J gene TRBJ1-1, with D perhaps matching TRBD1 (5 bases). CDR3 length equals 15 residues. Looked up from germline, CDR1 is LNHDA and CDR2 is SQIVND (reference sequence). Trimming removed 5 bases from V and 1 base from J, with 14 bases in between. CDR3: CASSLPQGQNTEAFF. The CDR3 DNA reads TGTGCCAGTAGTCTCCCTCAGGGTCAGAACACTGAAGCTTTCTTT. Full variable domain (missing parts from reference TRBV19 and TRBJ1-1): DGGITQSPKYLFRKEGQNVTLSCEQNLNHDAMYWYRQDPGQGLRLIYYSQIVNDFQKGDIAEGYSVSREKKESFPLTVTSAQKNPTAFYLCASSLPQGQNTEAFFGQGTRLTVV.

This chain joins TRBV6-2 or TRBV6-3 and TRBJ1-5; maybe TRBD1 (6 bases). The V gene lost 5 bases and the J gene lost 1 base, with 12 bases spanning the gap. CDR1 MNHEY and CDR2 SVGEGT come from the germline V gene. The CDR3 covers 15 residues. The CDR3, as DNA: TGTGCCAGCAGTCACCCAGGGGTGAGCAATCAGCCCCAGCATTTT. Its protein is CASSHPGVSNQPQHF.

This clone is a singleton in its sample. The genes are TRBV7-9 and TRBJ1-4, with D possibly TRBD1 on 6 matching bases. CDR3 size: 17 residues. CDR1 is SEHNR, CDR2 FQNEAQ, per germline (reference sequence). Trimming left V 4 bases short and J 1 base short, with 16 bases between. The DNA for the CDR3 is TGTGCCAGCAGCTCGCGGCGGGGGCGAGGAACTAATGAAAAACTGTTTTTT. Protein product: CASSSRRGRGTNEKLFF.

The chain carries TRBV27 and TRBJ1-2, with 9 bases aligning to TRBD1. The length of the CDR3 is 12 residues. Germline V gene data show CDR1 as MNHEY and CDR2 as SMNVEV (reference sequence). The J segment lost 8 bases and the V segment lost 5 bases, leaving 3 bases of the junction unmatched. CDR3 sequence: CASSGTGLGYTF. Here the CDR3 DNA reads TGTGCCAGCAGTGGGACAGGGTTAGGCTACACCTTC.

This clone was observed a single time. The chain employs TRBV19 and TRBJ1-1, with D maybe TRBD1 (5 bases). Trimming removed 0 bases from V and 4 bases from J, with 15 bases in between. CDR1 and CDR2 (germline): LNHDA, SQIVND (reference sequence). The CDR3 covers 16 residues. CDR3 protein: CASSIDGRGGGTEAFF. DNA of the CDR3: TGTGCCAGTAGTATAGATGGAAGGGGAGGTGGCACTGAAGCTTTCTTT.

This clone was observed a single time. This chain connects TRBV10-3 to TRBJ1-1; 8 bases line up with TRBD1. CDR3 size: 15 residues. Germline assignment: CDR1 ENHRY and CDR2 SYGVKD. The junction had 6 bases not matched to a gene; V was cut back by 6 bases and J by 0 bases. CDR3: CAISGNRGMNTEAFF. The CDR3, as DNA: TGTGCCATCAGCGGTAACAGGGGGATGAACACTGAAGCTTTCTTT.

V gene TRBV30 combines with J gene TRBJ2-6; D possibly corresponds to TRBD1 (6 bases). CDR1 GTSNPN and CDR2 SVGIG come from the germline V gene (reference sequence). CDR3 length: 16 residues. V was cut by 2 bases and J by 0 bases, with 11 bases left in between. CDR3: CAWSKDSHSGANVLTF. The CDR3 DNA is TGTGCCTGGAGTAAGGACAGCCACTCTGGGGCCAACGTCCTGACTTTC.

The CDR3: CASSLRDSGNEKLFF. The CDR3 bases are TGCGCCAGCAGCCTTAGGGACAGCGGAAATGAAAAACTGTTTTTT. This chain joins TRBV4-1 and TRBJ1-4, with 7 bases aligning to TRBD1. This CDR3 contains 15 residues. Germline V CDR1 and CDR2: MGHRA, YSYEKL. The V and J ends lost 4 bases and 5 bases, in that order; junction bases with no gene match: 7.

The rearrangement joins TRBV5-5 to TRBJ2-7, with D possibly TRBD2 on 5 matching bases. Germline lookup yields CDR1 SGHKS and CDR2 YYEKEE (reference sequence). The CDR3 covers 17 residues. V lost 0 bases and J lost 1, with 17 bases in between. The CDR3 loop is CASSLAEGIRNSYEQYF. Here the CDR3 DNA reads TGTGCCAGCAGCTTGGCCGAGGGTATAAGAAATTCCTACGAGCAGTACTTC.

The chain couples TRBV6-1 to TRBJ1-5, with D maybe TRBD1 (5 bases). CDR1 is MNHNS and CDR2 is SASEGT in the germline V gene. The CDR3 is 15 amino acids. Trimming pared 2 bases from V and 1 base from J, leaving 9 bases between. CDR3 DNA: TGTGCCAGCAGTGAATCAGGGTTAAGCAATCAGCCCCAGCATTTT. Amino acid sequence: CASSESGLSNQPQHF.

The rearrangement links TRBV27 to TRBJ1-1; D remains ambiguous. The germline V gene encodes CDR1 MNHEY and CDR2 SMNVEV (reference sequence). The CDR3 length is 13 residues. The V end lost 7 bases, the J end lost 8 bases, and 17 bases lay between the germline ends. The CDR3 bases are TGTGCCAGCACGAAGGGAGTAATAGGGGAAGCTTTCTTT. It codes for CASTKGVIGEAFF.

This chain joins TRBV19 and TRBJ2-3; 9 bases align to TRBD1. V lost 6 bases, J lost 5 bases, and 12 bases stayed unmatched. CDR1 is LNHDA, CDR2 SQIVND, per germline (reference sequence). CDR3 length: 16 amino acids. Here the CDR3 DNA reads TGTGCCAGTAGCCGAGCACCGGGACAGGGTTTAGATACGCAGTATTTT. Its translation is CASSRAPGQGLDTQYF.

The rearrangement joins TRBV19 to TRBJ2-2; D is undetermined. Germline assignment: CDR1 LNHDA and CDR2 SQIVND (reference sequence). This CDR3 has 14 residues. The V and J ends lost 3 bases and 5 bases respectively, with 10 bases between them. The CDR3 sequence is CASSIMGRTGELFF. In DNA, the CDR3 is TGTGCCAGTAGTATTATGGGCCGGACCGGGGAGCTGTTTTTT.

The rearrangement links TRBV19 to TRBJ1-2, with D hard to call. This CDR3 is 15 amino acids long. CDR1 LNHDA and CDR2 SQIVND come from the germline V gene (reference sequence). The V end lost 3 bases, the J end lost 4 bases, and 15 bases lay between the germline ends. The CDR3 loop reads CASSIGSNGIYGYTF. The CDR3 coding sequence is TGTGCCAGTAGTATTGGGTCGAACGGGATCTATGGCTACACCTTC.

V is TRBV5-6 and J is TRBJ1-1, with 7 bases fitting TRBD1. CDR3 size: 15 residues. Per the germline V gene, CDR1 is SGHDT and CDR2 is YYEEEE. V was clipped by 4 bases and J by 3 bases; unmatched bases: 9. This chain's CDR3 is CASSGGGRGYTEAFF. In DNA form, the CDR3 reads TGTGCCAGCAGCGGGGGCGGCAGGGGGTACACTGAAGCTTTCTTT.

This sequence joins TRBV18 and TRBJ1-1, with D unclear. The germline CDR1 and CDR2 sequences are KGHSH and LQKENI. V was shortened by 2 bases and J by 8 bases, with 15 bases between the two germline ends. The CDR3 loop spans 14 amino acids. CDR3 in amino acids: CASSPDQSSGEAFF. The DNA for the CDR3 is TGTGCCAGCTCACCAGATCAGTCGTCGGGGGAAGCTTTCTTT.

This chain joins TRBV4-1 and TRBJ1-2; 11 nucleotides align to TRBD1. The CDR3 runs to 17 residues. Germline CDR1 and CDR2: MGHRA and YSYEKL. J gave up 8 bases and V 1 base, and 12 bases lay outside the gene matches. In DNA form, the CDR3 reads TGCGCCAGCAGCCAAGTACCCCTAGAGGACAGGGGGCTGGGCTACACCTTC. Translation gives CASSQVPLEDRGLGYTF.

The chain uses TRBV30 and TRBJ2-5, with D perhaps TRBD1 (5 bases). The V end lost 2 bases, the J end lost 5 bases, and 21 bases lay between the germline ends. CDR3 size: 16 residues. CDR1 is GTSNPN, CDR2 SVGIG, per germline (reference sequence). CDR3 DNA: TGTGCCTGGAGTAAACCCTTGAGACAGCCCGGGGAGACCCAGTACTTC. It translates to CAWSKPLRQPGETQYF.

The rearrangement links TRBV5-1 to TRBJ2-1; TRBD1 agrees at 7 bases. The CDR3 is 12 residues long. Germline loops: CDR1 SGHRS, CDR2 YFSETQ. V was clipped by 4 bases and J by 10 bases; unmatched bases: 5. For the CDR3, the DNA is TGCGCCAGCAGCCCCCAACAGGGGGAGCAGTTCTTC. This sequence encodes CASSPQQGEQFF.

This chain connects TRBV7-2 to TRBJ1-2, with 9 bases identical to TRBD1. Germline trimming cut 0 bases from V and 2 bases from J; bases unmatched to any gene: 1. In germline, CDR1 is SGHTA, CDR2 FQGNSA. The CDR3 totals 15 residues. CDR3 in DNA: TGTGCCAGCAGCTTAGCGGGGACAGGGAACTATGGCTACACCTTC. Translated: CASSLAGTGNYGYTF.

The chain employs TRBV7-9 and TRBJ2-2, with 7 bases that match TRBD1. Unmatched junction bases numbered 8, after V lost 5 bases and J lost 5 bases. The CDR3 loop spans 15 amino acids. From germline, CDR1 is SEHNR and CDR2 FQNEAQ (reference sequence). CDR3 DNA sequence: TGTGCCAGCAGCACCCGGACAGGAAAGACCGGGGAGCTGTTTTTT. This codes for CASSTRTGKTGELFF.

This clone was observed a handful of times. The chain links TRBV11-2 to TRBJ1-3; the D is unclear. This CDR3 has 12 amino acids. CDR1 and CDR2 (germline): SGHAT, FQNNGV. The V gene lost 5 bases and the J gene lost 4 bases, with 6 bases spanning the gap. The CDR3: CASSKQGNTIYF. CDR3 in DNA: TGTGCCAGCAGCAAACAGGGAAACACCATATATTTT.

V usage is TRBV7-9 and J usage is TRBJ2-7, with D maybe TRBD2 (6 bases). V shed 5 bases and J shed 2 bases, with 16 bases lying between them. The CDR3 totals 15 residues. CDR1 is SEHNR and CDR2 is FQNEAQ in the germline V gene (reference sequence). The CDR3 bases are TGTGCCAGCAGCGGCTTCCGGCGGGAAACCTACGAGCAGTACTTC. Its translation: CASSGFRRETYEQYF.

This clone was detected only once. This rearrangement joins TRBV30 to TRBJ1-2, with a tentative D call TRBD1 (6 bases). This CDR3 is built from 12 residues. Germline V lookup: CDR1 GTSNPN, CDR2 SVGIG (reference sequence). Deletions cut 6 bases from V and 8 bases from J, with 16 bases between. The CDR3 here is CACLRTVTGYTF. The CDR3 DNA sequence: TGTGCCTGCCTTAGGACAGTTACCGGCTACACCTTC. The variable domain in full, with the rest retrieved from reference TRBV30 and TRBJ1-2, is SQTIHQWPATLVQPVGSPLSLECTVEGTSNPNLYWYRQAAGRGLQLLFYSVGIGQISSEVPQNLSASRPQDRQFILSSKKLLLSDSGFYLCACLRTVTGYTFGSGTRLTVV.

This clone was found once. The chain has TRBV24-1 and TRBJ2-2, with TRBD1 as a possible D gene (5 bases). Trimming removed 0 bases at V and 0 bases at J, with 7 bases between. The CDR3 loop spans 16 amino acids. CDR1 and CDR2 from the germline V gene are KGHDR and SFDVKD. CDR3 sequence (DNA): TGTGCCACCAGTGATTTGGCAGGGCCGAACACCGGGGAGCTGTTTTTT. Translated, it gives CATSDLAGPNTGELFF.

This chain uses TRBV5-1 with TRBJ1-3; 9 nucleotides match TRBD1. The germline CDR1 and CDR2 sequences are SGHRS and YFSETQ. Losses at the gene ends were 0 bases for V and 4 bases for J; bases not matched to a gene: 5. The CDR3 totals 16 residues. CDR3 bases: TGCGCCAGCAGCTTGGCCGGGACAGGGTACGGAAACACCATATATTTT. Translation: CASSLAGTGYGNTIYF.

As concerns this clone: The sample has other DNA sequences that encode this CDR3 too. The chain carries TRBV19 and TRBJ2-2; a possible D gene is TRBD1 (6 bases). The V end lost 4 bases, the J end lost 2 bases, and 11 bases lay between the germline ends. Germline V CDR1 and CDR2: LNHDA, SQIVND (reference sequence). CDR3 length equals 15 residues. The chain's CDR3 is CASSTQGTNTGELFF. The CDR3 region has the DNA TGTGCCAGTAGTACGCAGGGGACCAACACCGGGGAGCTGTTTTTT.

The V and J genes are TRBV4-1 and TRBJ1-1, with TRBD1 matching over 9 bases. Looked up from germline, CDR1 is MGHRA and CDR2 is YSYEKL. The ends lost 7 bases at V and 8 bases at J; junction bases unmatched: 11. The CDR3 length is 14 residues. CDR3 residues: CASTQHRDRAEAFF. The CDR3 DNA reads TGCGCCAGCACCCAGCACCGGGACAGGGCAGAAGCTTTCTTT.

The chain couples TRBV7-8 to TRBJ2-1, with D possibly TRBD2 on 8 matching bases. The V and J ends lost 3 bases and 4 bases respectively, with 22 bases between them. The CDR3 extends over 18 amino acids. Germline V gene sequence: CDR1 SGHVS, CDR2 FQNEAQ. The CDR3 region is CASSFSGTAGERYNEQFF. CDR3 DNA: TGTGCCAGCAGCTTTAGCGGGACAGCGGGGGAGAGATACAATGAGCAGTTCTTC. The full variable domain, rest sourced from reference TRBV7-8 and TRBJ2-1, is GAGVSQSPRYKVAKRGQDVALRCDPISGHVSLFWYQQALGQGPEFLTYFQNEAQLDKSGLPSDRFFAERPEGSVSTLKIQRTQQEDSAVYLCASSFSGTAGERYNEQFFGPGTRLTVL.

The chain joins TRBV14 to TRBJ1-1; tentatively, D is TRBD1 (6 bases). The CDR3 loop spans 14 amino acids. Trimming shortened V by 1 base and J by 11 bases, and 17 bases separated the two germline ends. Germline V lookup: CDR1 SGHDN, CDR2 FVKESK. CDR3 sequence (DNA): TGTGCCAGCAGCCAAGGGGTTTGGGGGCGCAAGGCTTTCTTT. Amino acid sequence: CASSQGVWGRKAFF. The full variable domain, its missing parts supplied by reference TRBV14 and TRBJ1-1, is EAGVTQFPSHSVIEKGQTVTLRCDPISGHDNLYWYRRVMGKEIKFLLHFVKESKQDESGMPNNRFLAERTGGTYSTLKVQPAELEDSGVYFCASSQGVWGRKAFFGQGTRLTVV.